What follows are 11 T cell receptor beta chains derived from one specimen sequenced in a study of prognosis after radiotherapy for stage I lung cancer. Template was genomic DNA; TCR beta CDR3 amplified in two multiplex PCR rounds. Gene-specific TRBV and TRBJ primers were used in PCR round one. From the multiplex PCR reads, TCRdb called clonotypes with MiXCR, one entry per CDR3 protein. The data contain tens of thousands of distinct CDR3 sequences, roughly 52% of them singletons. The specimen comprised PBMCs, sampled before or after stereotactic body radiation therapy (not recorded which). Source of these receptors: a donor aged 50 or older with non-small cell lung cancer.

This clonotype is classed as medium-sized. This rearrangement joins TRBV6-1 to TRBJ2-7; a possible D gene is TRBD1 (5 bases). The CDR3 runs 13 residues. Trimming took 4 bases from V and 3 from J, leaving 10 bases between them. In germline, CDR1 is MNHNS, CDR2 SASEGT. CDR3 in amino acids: CASSASRGYEQYF. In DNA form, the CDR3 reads TGTGCCAGCAGTGCATCTAGGGGCTACGAGCAGTACTTC.

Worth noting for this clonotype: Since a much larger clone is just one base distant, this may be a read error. CDR3 in amino acids: CASSIIRAGGRGETKYF. In nucleotides, the CDR3 is TGTGCCAGTAGTATAATTAGAGCGGGGGGGCGCGGAGAGACCAAGTACTTC. The chain uses TRBV19 and TRBJ2-5; 10 bases match TRBD2. The CDR3 is 17 residues long. Germline values: CDR1 LNHDA, CDR2 SQIVND (reference sequence). Full variable domain (rest looked up from reference TRBV19 and TRBJ2-5): DGGITQSPKYLFRKEGQNVTLSCEQNLNHDAMYWYRQDPGQGLRLIYYSQIVNDFQKGDIAEGYSVSREKKESFPLTVTSAQKNPTAFYLCASSIIRAGGRGETKYFGPGTRLLVL.

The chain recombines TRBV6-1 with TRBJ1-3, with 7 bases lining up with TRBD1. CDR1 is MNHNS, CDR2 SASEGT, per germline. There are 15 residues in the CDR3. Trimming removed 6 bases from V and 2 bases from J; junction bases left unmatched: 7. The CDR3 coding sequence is TGTGCCAGCAGCCTATGTACAGGGGCTGGAAACACCATATATTTT. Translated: CASSLCTGAGNTIYF.

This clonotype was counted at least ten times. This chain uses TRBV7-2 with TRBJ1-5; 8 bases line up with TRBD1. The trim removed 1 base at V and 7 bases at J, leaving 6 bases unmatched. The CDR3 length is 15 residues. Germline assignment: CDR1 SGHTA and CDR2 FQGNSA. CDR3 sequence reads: CASSLGLRQGQPQHF. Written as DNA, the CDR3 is TGTGCCAGCAGCTTAGGTCTCAGACAGGGGCAGCCCCAGCATTTT.

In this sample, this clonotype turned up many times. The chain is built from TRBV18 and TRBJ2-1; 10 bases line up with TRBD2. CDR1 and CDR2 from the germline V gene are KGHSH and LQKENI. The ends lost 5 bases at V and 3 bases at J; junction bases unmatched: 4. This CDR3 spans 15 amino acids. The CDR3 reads CASSTTSGIYNEQFF. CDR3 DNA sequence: TGTGCCAGCTCAACTACTAGCGGGATCTACAATGAGCAGTTCTTC.

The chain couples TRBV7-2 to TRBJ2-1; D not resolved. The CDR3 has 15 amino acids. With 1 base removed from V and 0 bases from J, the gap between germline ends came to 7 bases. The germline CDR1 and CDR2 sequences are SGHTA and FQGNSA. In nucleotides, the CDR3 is TGTGCCAGCAGCTTAGAGTGGAGCTCCTACAATGAGCAGTTCTTC. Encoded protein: CASSLEWSSYNEQFF.

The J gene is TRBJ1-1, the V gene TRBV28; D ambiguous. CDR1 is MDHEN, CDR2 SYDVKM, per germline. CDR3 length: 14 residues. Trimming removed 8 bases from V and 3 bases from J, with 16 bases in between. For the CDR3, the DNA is TGTGCCAGCCCCGTGGCCGTGGCGGACACTGAAGCTTTCTTT. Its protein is CASPVAVADTEAFF.

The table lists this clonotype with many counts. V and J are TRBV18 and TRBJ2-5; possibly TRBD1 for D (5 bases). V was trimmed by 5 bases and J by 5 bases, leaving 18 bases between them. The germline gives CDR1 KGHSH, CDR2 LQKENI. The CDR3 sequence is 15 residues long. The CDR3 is CASSISQGNLETQYF. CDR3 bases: TGTGCCAGCTCAATATCCCAGGGAAATTTGGAGACCCAGTACTTC.

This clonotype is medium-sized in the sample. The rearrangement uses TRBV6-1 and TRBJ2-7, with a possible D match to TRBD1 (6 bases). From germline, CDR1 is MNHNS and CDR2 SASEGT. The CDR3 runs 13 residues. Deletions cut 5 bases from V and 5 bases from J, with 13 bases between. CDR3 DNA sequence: TGTGCCAGCAGTACGACAGGAAGTAACGAGCAGTACTTC. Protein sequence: CASSTTGSNEQYF.

The CDR3 nucleotides read TGTGCCAGCAGCCCGTCGTCAGCATCATACGAGCAGTACTTC. It yields the protein CASSPSSASYEQYF. The V call is TRBV7-2, the J call TRBJ2-7; D ambiguous. V lost 5 bases and J lost 4, with 15 bases in between. Germline values: CDR1 SGHTA, CDR2 FQGNSA. The CDR3 has 14 amino acids.

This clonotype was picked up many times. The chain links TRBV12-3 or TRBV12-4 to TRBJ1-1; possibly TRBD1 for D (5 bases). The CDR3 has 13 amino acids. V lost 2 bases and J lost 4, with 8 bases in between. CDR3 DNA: TGTGCCAGCAGTTTAACAGGAAGCACTGAAGCTTTCTTT. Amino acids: CASSLTGSTEAFF.